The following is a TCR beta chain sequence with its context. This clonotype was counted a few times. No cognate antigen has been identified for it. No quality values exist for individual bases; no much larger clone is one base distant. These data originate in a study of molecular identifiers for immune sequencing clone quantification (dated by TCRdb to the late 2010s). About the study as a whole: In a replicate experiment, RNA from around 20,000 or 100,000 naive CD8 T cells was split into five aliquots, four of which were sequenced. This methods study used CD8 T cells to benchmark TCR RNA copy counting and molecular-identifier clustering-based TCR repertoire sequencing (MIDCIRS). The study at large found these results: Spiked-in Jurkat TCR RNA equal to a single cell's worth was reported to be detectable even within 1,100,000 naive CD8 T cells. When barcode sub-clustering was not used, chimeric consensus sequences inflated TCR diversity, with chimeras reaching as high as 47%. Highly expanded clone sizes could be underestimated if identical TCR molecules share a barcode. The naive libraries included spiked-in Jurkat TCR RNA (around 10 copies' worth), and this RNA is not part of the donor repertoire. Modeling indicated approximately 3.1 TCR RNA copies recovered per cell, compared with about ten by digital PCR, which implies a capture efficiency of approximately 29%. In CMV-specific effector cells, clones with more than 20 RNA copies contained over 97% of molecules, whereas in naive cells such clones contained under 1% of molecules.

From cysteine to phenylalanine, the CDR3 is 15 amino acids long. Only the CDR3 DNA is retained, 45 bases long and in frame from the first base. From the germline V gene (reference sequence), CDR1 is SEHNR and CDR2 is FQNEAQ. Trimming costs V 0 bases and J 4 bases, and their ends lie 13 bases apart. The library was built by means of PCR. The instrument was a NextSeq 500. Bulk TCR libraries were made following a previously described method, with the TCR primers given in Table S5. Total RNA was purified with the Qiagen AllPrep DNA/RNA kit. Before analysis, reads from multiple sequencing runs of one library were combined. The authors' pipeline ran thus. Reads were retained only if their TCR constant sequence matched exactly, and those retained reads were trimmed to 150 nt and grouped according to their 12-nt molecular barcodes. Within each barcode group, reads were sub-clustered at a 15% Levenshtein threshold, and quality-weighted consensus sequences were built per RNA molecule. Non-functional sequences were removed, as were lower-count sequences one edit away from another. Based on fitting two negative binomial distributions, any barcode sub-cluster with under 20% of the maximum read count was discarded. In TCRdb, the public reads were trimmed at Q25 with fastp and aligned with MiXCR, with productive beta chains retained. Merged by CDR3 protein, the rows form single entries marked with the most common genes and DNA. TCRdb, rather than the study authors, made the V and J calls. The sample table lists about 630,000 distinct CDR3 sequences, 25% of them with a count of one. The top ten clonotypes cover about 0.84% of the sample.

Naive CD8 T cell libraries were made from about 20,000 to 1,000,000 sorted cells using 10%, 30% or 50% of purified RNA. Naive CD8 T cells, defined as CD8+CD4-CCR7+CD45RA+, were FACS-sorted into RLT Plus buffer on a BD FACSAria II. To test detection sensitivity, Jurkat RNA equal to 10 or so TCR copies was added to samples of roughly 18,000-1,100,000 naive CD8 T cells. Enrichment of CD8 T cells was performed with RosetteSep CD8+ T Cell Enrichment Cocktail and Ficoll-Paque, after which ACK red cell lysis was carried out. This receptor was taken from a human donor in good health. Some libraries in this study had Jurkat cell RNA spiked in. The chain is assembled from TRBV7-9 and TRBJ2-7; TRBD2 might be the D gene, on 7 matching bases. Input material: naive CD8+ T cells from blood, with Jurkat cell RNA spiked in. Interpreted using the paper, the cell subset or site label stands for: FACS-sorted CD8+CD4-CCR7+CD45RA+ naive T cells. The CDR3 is CASSLAGGAVYEQYF. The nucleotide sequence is TGTGCCAGCAGCTTAGCGGGGGGGGCTGTGTACGAGCAGTACTTC.